A selection of T cell receptor beta chains follows, all from one sample in a study of T cell responses to AZD1222 COVID-19 vaccine. Clones were sequenced by immunoSEQ multiplex PCR, and TCRdb holds only the in-frame ones, with some missing. This sample has 95,000 to 100,000 clones, with nearly 90% found just once. The specimen comprised peripheral blood, sampled on day 0 of AZD1222 vaccination. These receptor sequences come from an adult in good health. Each CDR3 is given with its conserved first and last residue. A D gene is named only where the DNA matches it firmly. The size entry is marked missing in some rows and otherwise reads once, few, many or a size class.

clone_size | j_call | v_call | d_call | cdr3_length | cdr3_aa | cdr3_nt
. | TRBJ1-4 | TRBV7-2 | TRBD1 | 16 | CASSLGRGPTNEKLFF | TGTGCCAGCAGCTTGGGCAGGGGGCCTACTAATGAAAAACTGTTTTTT
. | TRBJ2-7 | TRBV6-2/TRBV6-3 | TRBD2 | 20 | CASSSPSGLAGGTWSSEQYF | TGTGCCAGCAGTTCCCCCAGCGGGCTAGCGGGGGGCACTTGGTCGTCCGAGCAGTACTTC
. | TRBJ1-1 | TRBV19 | . | 13 | CASGVLGNTEAFF | TGTGCCAGCGGGGTTCTGGGGAACACTGAAGCTTTCTTT
. | TRBJ1-3 | TRBV7-6 | TRBD1 | 15 | CASSLRQGAGNTIYF | TGTGCCAGCAGCTTGCGACAGGGGGCTGGAAACACCATATATTTT
once | TRBJ2-4 | TRBV5-1 | . | 14 | CASSLTLASNIQYF | TGCGCCAGCAGCTTGACGCTAGCAAGCAACATTCAGTACTTC
. | TRBJ1-1 | TRBV30 | . | 11 | CAWRSNTEAFF | TGTGCCTGGAGGTCCAACACTGAAGCTTTCTTT
. | TRBJ1-5 | TRBV4-2 | . | 14 | CASSQTDSNQPQHF | TGTGCCAGCAGCCAAACGGACAGCAATCAGCCCCAGCATTTT
. | TRBJ2-1 | TRBV2 | TRBD2 | 19 | CASSEPGVRLAGGHDEQFF | TGTGCCAGCAGTGAACCGGGGGTTCGACTAGCGGGGGGGCACGATGAGCAGTTCTTC
few | TRBJ1-4 | TRBV4-1 | TRBD1 | 15 | CASSQEGQGNEKLFF | TGCGCCAGCAGCCAAGAGGGACAGGGGAATGAAAAACTGTTTTTT
once | TRBJ2-1 | TRBV24-1 | TRBD2 | 15 | CATSGTSTSYNEQFF | TGTGCCACCAGTGGGACTAGCACCTCCTACAATGAGCAGTTCTTC
. | TRBJ1-2 | TRBV5-1 | TRBD1 | 13 | CASSSTGGSGYTF | TGCGCCAGCAGCTCTACAGGGGGCAGTGGCTACACCTTC
. | TRBJ2-1 | TRBV4-1 | . | 16 | CASSQVGSLHRREQFF | TGCGCCAGCAGCCAAGTTGGTAGTCTACACCGGAGGGAGCAGTTCTTC
. | TRBJ1-2 | TRBV7-9 | TRBD1 | 15 | CASSLGLGDRFGYTF | TGTGCCAGCAGCTTAGGATTGGGGGACAGGTTTGGCTACACCTTC
few | TRBJ2-5 | TRBV28 | TRBD2 | 17 | CASSPMGAGGVQETQYF | TGTGCCAGCAGTCCGATGGGAGCGGGGGGAGTCCAAGAGACCCAGTACTTC
. | TRBJ1-5 | TRBV12-3/TRBV12-4 | . | 13 | CASSWDGYQPQHF | TGTGCCAGCAGTTGGGACGGTTATCAGCCCCAGCATTTT
. | TRBJ2-3 | TRBV9 | TRBD2 | 15 | CASSPTSGRVDTQYF | TGTGCCAGCAGCCCGACTAGCGGGAGGGTTGATACGCAGTATTTT
. | TRBJ1-1 | TRBV18 | . | 13 | CASSPDPGTEAFF | TGTGCCAGCTCACCTGACCCCGGGACTGAAGCTTTCTTT
. | TRBJ2-7 | TRBV7-9 | . | 11 | CASSLSYEQYF | TGTGCCAGCAGCTTGTCCTACGAGCAGTACTTC
. | TRBJ1-4 | TRBV6-1 | . | 14 | CASSENWPNEKLFF | TGTGCCAGCAGTGAAAATTGGCCGAATGAAAAACTGTTTTTT
. | TRBJ1-3 | TRBV18 | . | 18 | CASSSWPLETSSGNTIYF | TGTGCCAGCTCATCATGGCCTCTGGAGACTAGCTCTGGAAACACCATATATTTT
. | TRBJ1-4 | TRBV5-4 | . | 15 | CASGTKMQQGEKLFF | TGTGCCAGCGGGACCAAGATGCAGCAGGGGGAAAAACTGTTTTTT
. | TRBJ1-6 | TRBV30 | . | 16 | CASARGRGSYNSPLHF | TGTGCCTCAGCGAGGGGTCGGGGGTCCTATAATTCACCCCTCCACTTT
. | TRBJ1-2 | TRBV7-2 | . | 16 | CASSLASGRSLDGYTF | TGTGCCAGCAGCTTAGCTTCGGGACGGTCCCTGGATGGCTACACCTTC